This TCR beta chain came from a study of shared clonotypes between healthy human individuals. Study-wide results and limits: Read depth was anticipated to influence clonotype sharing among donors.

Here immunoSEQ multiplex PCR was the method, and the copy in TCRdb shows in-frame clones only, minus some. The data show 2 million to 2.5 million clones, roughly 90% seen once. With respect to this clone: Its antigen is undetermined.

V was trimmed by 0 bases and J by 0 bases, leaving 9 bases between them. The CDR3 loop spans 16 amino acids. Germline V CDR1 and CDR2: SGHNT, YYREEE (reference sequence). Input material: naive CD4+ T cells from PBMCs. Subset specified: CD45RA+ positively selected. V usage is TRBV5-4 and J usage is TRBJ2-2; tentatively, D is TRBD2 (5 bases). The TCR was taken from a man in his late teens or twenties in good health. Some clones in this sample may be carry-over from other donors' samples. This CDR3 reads CASSLGGSTNTGELFF. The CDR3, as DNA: TGTGCCAGCAGCTTGGGCGGGTCAACGAACACCGGGGAGCTGTTTTTT.